This section outlines one T cell receptor (beta chain) sequence together with its context. Per the original data handling: Amplification with reference gene primers provided the estimates of nucleated cell counts. Libraries were prepared by immunoSEQ multiplex PCR; TCRdb keeps only in-frame clonotypes and omits some of them. That table supplies the V and J calls and clone size; D and trimming were determined from the DNA. The sample records 150,000 to 180,000 clones, under 90% being singletons. V shed 2 bases and J 0 bases; nucleotides not matched to a gene: 10. The CDR3 length is 18 residues. Germline CDR1 and CDR2: MDHEN and SYDVKM. These data come from a study of blood T cell repertoires in COVID-19. Study context: In each case, the material was cDNA or gDNA derived from T cells, B-cell-depleted T cells, or PBMCs.

Grouping used clinical history reported by participants in a survey and questionnaire. This sequence joins TRBV28 and TRBJ1-5; TRBD1 matches 7 bases. The receptor's source is a man in his fifties who had recovered from COVID-19. Sequencing input: PBMCs or T cells enriched from blood (not recorded which). CDR3 DNA sequence: TGTGCCAGCAGTTTAGTTGCAGGGGGGACCTATAGCAATCAGCCCCAGCATTTT. This encodes CASSLVAGGTYSNQPQHF.